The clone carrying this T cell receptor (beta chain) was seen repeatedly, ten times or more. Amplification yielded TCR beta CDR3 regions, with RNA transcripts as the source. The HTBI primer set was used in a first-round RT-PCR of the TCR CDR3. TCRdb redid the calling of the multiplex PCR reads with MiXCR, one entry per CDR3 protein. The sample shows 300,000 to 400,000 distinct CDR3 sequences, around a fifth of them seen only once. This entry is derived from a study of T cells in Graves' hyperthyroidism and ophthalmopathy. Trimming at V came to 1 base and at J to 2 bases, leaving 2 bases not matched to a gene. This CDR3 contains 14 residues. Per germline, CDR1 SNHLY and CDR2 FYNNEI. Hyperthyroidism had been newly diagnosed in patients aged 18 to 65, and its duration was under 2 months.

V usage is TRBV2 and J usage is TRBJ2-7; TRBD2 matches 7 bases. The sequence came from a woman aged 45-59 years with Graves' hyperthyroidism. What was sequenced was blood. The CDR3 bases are TGTGCCAGCAGTGAAGGGGGGGGTCCCTACGAGCAGTACTTC. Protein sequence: CASSEGGGPYEQYF.